This T cell receptor beta chain originates from a study of blood T cell repertoires in COVID-19. Study-level information: Specimens from acute and convalescent COVID-19 originated in the United States, Italy and Spain. Sources were T cells, B-cell-depleted T cells, or PBMCs; the material itself was cDNA or gDNA.

In the authors' methods: Quantification of nucleated cells was approximated via reference gene primer amplification. Profiled with immunoSEQ multiplex PCR; TCRdb holds only in-frame clones, not every one. That table gives V, J and clone size, and the DNA gave D and trimming. This sample yields just over 250,000 clones, of which about 89% are seen a single time; about 10% belongs to the top ten. The germline V and J ends were trimmed by 3 bases and 7 bases, with 13 bases remaining between them. There are 13 residues in the CDR3. Germline lookup yields CDR1 SNHLY and CDR2 FYNNEI. This receptor was taken from a man in his forties or fifties who had recovered from COVID-19. Sample: peripheral blood. The chain has TRBV2 and TRBJ2-7; possibly TRBD1 for D (5 bases). CDR3 coding DNA: TGTGCCAGCAGTGACCCAGGGCCGCGTGAGCAGTACTTC. This translates into CASSDPGPREQYF.